The clone carrying this T cell receptor beta chain was seen only once. What it binds is not known. The CDR3 covers 15 residues. The germline V and J ends were trimmed by 4 bases and 7 bases, with 20 bases remaining between them. CDR1 is SGHAT and CDR2 is FQNNGV in the germline V gene. Positive CCR7 selection of CD45RO-negative cells yielded the naive CD8 cells, and terminally differentiated effector memory CD45RA+ cells were excluded. The study drew all its donors from Caucasian adults living in Nashville, Tennessee. Assay runs were performed at deep level. Sequencing was performed with immunoSEQ multiplex PCR; in TCRdb, only in-frame clones are kept and a portion is missing. Of hundreds of thousands of clones listed, about 90% are singletons. The data are from a study of shared clonotypes between healthy human individuals. As for the study in general: For every donor, three CD4 naive, three CD4 memory, two CD8 naive and one CD8 memory plates were used. Overall study findings and caveats: Relative to memory subsets, naive subsets generally showed larger estimated richness.

This receptor was obtained from a man aged 30-40 years in good health. The V call is TRBV11-2, the J call TRBJ2-7, with D tentatively TRBD1 or TRBD2 (5 bases each). What was sequenced was naive CD8+ T cells sorted from blood. CDR3 in amino acids: CASSYRPGPLDEQYF. Here the CDR3 DNA reads TGTGCCAGCAGCTACCGACCGGGACCCCTTGATGAGCAGTACTTC.